The clone carrying this TCR beta chain was found many times. Healthy Caucasians provided all donations. This record belongs to a study of identical twins. Trimming stripped 0 bases from V and 3 bases from J, with 11 bases between. CDR1 and CDR2 (germline): MNHEY, SVGAGI. The CDR3 runs to 16 residues. Template switching introduced a universal primer site, and the cDNA bore unique molecular identifiers. TCRdb itself ran the 5' RACE reads through MiXCR, one entry per CDR3 protein. The repertoire includes some 900,000 distinct CDR3 sequences, 9% to 15% of them detected once, and 1.5% to 2% sits in the top ten. This same sample was also taken into another study, of yellow fever vaccine responses in identical twins.

Sequenced sample: PBMCs. This clonotype was obtained from a woman aged 18-35 years in good health. The chain carries TRBV6-5 and TRBJ2-2, with D tentatively TRBD1 (5 bases). The CDR3 loop is CASSYSDSSYTGELFF. As DNA, the CDR3 is TGTGCCAGCAGTTACTCCGACAGTTCTTACACCGGGGAGCTGTTTTTT.